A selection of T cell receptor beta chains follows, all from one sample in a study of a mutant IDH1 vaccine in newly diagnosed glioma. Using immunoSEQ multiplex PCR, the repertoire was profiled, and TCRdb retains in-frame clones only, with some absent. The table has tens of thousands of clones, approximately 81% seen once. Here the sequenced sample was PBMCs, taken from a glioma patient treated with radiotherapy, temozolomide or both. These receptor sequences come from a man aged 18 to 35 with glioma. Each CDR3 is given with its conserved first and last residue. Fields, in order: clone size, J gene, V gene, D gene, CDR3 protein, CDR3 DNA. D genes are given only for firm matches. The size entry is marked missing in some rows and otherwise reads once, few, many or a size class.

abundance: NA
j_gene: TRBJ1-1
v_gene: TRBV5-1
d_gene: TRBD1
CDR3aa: CASSLTGAMYTEAFF
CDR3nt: TGCGCCAGCAGCTTGACAGGGGCTATGTACACTGAAGCTTTCTTT

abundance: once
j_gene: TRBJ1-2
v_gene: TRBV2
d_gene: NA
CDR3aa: CASLREYRLYGYTF
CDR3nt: TGTGCCAGCTTAAGAGAGTACAGGCTCTATGGCTACACCTTC

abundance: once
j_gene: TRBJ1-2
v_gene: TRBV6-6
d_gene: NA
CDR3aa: CASSYEAGSRYGYTF
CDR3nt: TGTGCCAGCAGTTACGAGGCGGGATCCCGCTATGGCTACACCTTC

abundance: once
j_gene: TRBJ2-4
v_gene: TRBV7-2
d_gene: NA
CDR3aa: CASSLAWVAKNIQYF
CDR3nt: TGTGCCAGCAGCTTAGCGTGGGTAGCCAAAAACATTCAGTACTTC

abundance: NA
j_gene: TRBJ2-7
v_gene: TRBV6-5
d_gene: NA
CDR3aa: CASSYFWGSEQYF
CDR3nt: TGTGCCAGCAGTTACTTCTGGGGCTCCGAGCAGTACTTC

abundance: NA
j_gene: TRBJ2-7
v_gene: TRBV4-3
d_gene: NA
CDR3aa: CASSQGRDGYYEQYF
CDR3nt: TGCGCCAGCAGCCAAGGGAGGGACGGATACTACGAGCAGTACTTC

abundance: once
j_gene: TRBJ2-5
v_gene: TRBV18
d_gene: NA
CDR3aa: CASSPRIQETQYF
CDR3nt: TGTGCCAGCTCGCCCAGAATCCAAGAGACCCAGTACTTC

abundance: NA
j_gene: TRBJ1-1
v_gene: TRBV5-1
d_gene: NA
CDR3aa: CASSLGSMNTEAFF
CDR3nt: TGCGCCAGCAGCTTGGGCAGCATGAACACTGAAGCTTTCTTT

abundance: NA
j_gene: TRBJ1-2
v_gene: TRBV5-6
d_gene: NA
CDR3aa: CASSLEWGGRGYTF
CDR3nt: TGTGCCAGCAGCTTGGAGTGGGGAGGGCGGGGCTACACCTTC

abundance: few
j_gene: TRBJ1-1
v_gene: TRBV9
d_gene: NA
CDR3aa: CASSVAPENTEAFF
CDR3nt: TGTGCCAGCAGCGTAGCTCCTGAGAACACTGAAGCTTTCTTT

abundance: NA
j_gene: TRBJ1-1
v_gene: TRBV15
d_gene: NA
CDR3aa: CATSRDLDLEGAFF
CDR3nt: TGTGCCACCAGCAGAGATCTGGACCTTGAAGGGGCTTTCTTT

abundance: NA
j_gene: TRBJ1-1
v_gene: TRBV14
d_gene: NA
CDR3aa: CASSLHQGINTEAFF
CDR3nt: TGTGCCAGCAGCCTACATCAGGGAATAAACACTGAAGCTTTCTTT

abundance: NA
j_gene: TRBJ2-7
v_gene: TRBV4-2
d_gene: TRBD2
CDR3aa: CASSQEISGSPYSYEQYF
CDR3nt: TGTGCCAGCAGCCAAGAGATTAGCGGGAGTCCTTATTCCTACGAGCAGTACTTC

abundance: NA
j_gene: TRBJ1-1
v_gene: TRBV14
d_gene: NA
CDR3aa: CASSQSYAQSRYTEAFF
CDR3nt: TGTGCCAGCAGCCAAAGTTACGCCCAGAGCAGGTACACTGAAGCTTTCTTT